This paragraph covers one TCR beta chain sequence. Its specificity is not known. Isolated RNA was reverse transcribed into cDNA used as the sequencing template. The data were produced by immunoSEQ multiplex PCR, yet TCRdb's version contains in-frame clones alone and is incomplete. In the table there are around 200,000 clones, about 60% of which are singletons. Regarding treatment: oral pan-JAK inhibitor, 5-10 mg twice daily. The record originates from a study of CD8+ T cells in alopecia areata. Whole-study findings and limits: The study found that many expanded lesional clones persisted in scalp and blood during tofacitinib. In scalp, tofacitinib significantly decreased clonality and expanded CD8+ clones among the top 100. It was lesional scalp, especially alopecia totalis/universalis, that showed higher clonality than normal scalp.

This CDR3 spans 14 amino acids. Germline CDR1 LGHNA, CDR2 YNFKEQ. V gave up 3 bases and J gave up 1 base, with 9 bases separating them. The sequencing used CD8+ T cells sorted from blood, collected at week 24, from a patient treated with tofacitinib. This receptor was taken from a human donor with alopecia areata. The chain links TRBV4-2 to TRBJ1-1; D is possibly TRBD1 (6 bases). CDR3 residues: CASSHLGANTEAFF. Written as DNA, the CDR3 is TGTGCCAGCAGCCACCTGGGGGCGAACACTGAAGCTTTCTTT.